This T cell receptor (beta chain) was sequenced in a study of human T cells and chemical hapten exposure. Turning to the study itself: Patients received weekly diphenylcyclopropenone doses to the scalp throughout the approximately 26-week study. 0.01% DPC was applied to the upper back in patch tests, which were read at 6 days.

Germline CDR1 is SEHNR and CDR2 is FQNEAQ (reference sequence). The CDR3 length is 14 residues. V dropped 3 bases and J dropped 6 bases, with 12 bases sitting between them. Regarding the study as a whole: Among expanded TCRs, significantly more large CDR3 similarity clusters formed than among controls.

Time point: patch test 3, about 24 weeks after DPC sensitization. Treatment noted: therapeutic diphenylcyclopropenone sensitization with weekly scalp DPC. Individual cDNA molecules (in the library) carried attached unique molecular identifiers. TCRdb re-analysed the RACE reads in MiXCR, keeping a single row per CDR3 protein. The sample holds 62,000 or so distinct CDR3 sequences; about 11% are singletons and the top ten take about 2%. This clonotype was recorded a few times. No antigen is known for it. The material sequenced was whole blood, taken in connection with sensitization to the hapten diphenylcyclopropenone (DPC). The rearrangement uses TRBV7-9 and TRBJ2-1; D might be TRBD1 (6 bases). This clonotype originated in a woman aged 25 to 39 with alopecia areata. Some clones in this sample may be carry-over from other donors' samples. The CDR3 DNA sequence: TGTGCCAGCAGCTTTGGGGGCGGAGGCAATGAGCAGTTCTTC. It is translated as CASSFGGGGNEQFF. Looking up the rest from reference TRBV7-9 and TRBJ2-1 gives the full variable domain: DTGVSQNPRHKITKRGQNVTFRCDPISEHNRLYWYRQTLGQGPEFLTYFQNEAQLEKSRLLSDRFSAERPKGSFSTLEIQRTEQGDSAMYLCASSFGGGGNEQFFGPGTRLTVL.